This T cell receptor (beta chain) was recovered during a study of blood T cell repertoires in COVID-19. At the level of the study: Acute and convalescent COVID-19 specimens originated in the United States, Italy and Spain. Nucleic acid was either cDNA or gDNA, and it came from T cells, B-cell-depleted T cells, or PBMCs.

Profiled with immunoSEQ multiplex PCR; TCRdb holds only in-frame clones, not every one. The table lists some 94,000 clones, roughly 84% of them singletons. The CDR3 extends over 15 amino acids. V lost 4 bases and J lost 10; bases outside the gene matches: 11. CDR1 MNHEY and CDR2 SVGAGI come from the germline V gene. The TCR comes from a man in his 70s with active or convalescent COVID-19. Sequencing was done on a sample of peripheral blood. The chain combines TRBV6-5 with TRBJ2-1; 9 positions agree with TRBD1. In nucleotides, the CDR3 is TGTGCCAGCAGTTTAACGGGACAGGGCCCTGGAGAGCAGTTCTTC. Protein sequence: CASSLTGQGPGEQFF.